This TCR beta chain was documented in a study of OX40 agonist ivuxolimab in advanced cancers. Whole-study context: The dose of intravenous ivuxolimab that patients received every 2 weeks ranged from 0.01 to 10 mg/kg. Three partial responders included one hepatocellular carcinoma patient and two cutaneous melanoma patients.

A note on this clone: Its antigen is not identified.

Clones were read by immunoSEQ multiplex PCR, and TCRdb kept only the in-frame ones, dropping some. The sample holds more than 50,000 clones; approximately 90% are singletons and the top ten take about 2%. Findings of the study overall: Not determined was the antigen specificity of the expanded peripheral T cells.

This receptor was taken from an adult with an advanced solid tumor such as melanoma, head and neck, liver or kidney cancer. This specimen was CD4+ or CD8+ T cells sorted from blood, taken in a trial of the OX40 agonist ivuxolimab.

The CDR3 nucleotides read TGTGCCAGCAGCTCGGGACAAAACTATGGCTACACCTTC. Its protein is CASSSGQNYGYTF. This chain joins TRBV28 and TRBJ1-2; D perhaps matches TRBD1 (6 bases). V lost 6 bases, J lost 2 bases, and 10 bases lay in between. This CDR3 is built from 13 residues. Germline V gene lookup returns CDR1 MDHEN and CDR2 SYDVKM.